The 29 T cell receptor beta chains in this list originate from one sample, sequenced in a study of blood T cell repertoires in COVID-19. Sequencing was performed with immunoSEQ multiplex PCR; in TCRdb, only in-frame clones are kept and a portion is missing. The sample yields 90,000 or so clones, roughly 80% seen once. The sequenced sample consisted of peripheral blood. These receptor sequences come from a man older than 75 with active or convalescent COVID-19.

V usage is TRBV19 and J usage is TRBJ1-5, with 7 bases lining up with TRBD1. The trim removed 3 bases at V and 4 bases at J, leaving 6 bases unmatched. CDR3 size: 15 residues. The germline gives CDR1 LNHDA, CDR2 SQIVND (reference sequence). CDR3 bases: TGTGCCAGTAGTATTCAGGGACAGACTAATCAGCCCCAGCATTTT. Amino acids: CASSIQGQTNQPQHF. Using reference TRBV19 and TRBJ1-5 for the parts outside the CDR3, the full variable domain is DGGITQSPKYLFRKEGQNVTLSCEQNLNHDAMYWYRQDPGQGLRLIYYSQIVNDFQKGDIAEGYSVSREKKESFPLTVTSAQKNPTAFYLCASSIQGQTNQPQHFGDGTRLSIL.

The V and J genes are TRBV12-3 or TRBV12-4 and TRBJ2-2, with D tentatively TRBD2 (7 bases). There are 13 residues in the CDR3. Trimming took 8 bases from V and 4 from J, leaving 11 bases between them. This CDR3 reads CASRGALTGELFF. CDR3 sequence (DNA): TGTGCCAGCCGGGGGGCTCTCACCGGGGAGCTGTTTTTT.

The CDR3 DNA reads TGTGCCAGCCGCCCAATTGACAGGGTGGGGTCTGAAGCTTTCTTT. Its protein is CASRPIDRVGSEAFF. This sequence joins TRBV11-2 and TRBJ1-1, with 7 nucleotides matching TRBD1. Germline V gene lookup returns CDR1 SGHAT and CDR2 FQNNGV. The V gene end was trimmed by 8 bases and the J gene end by 6 bases; junction bases not matched to a gene: 15. CDR3 length: 15 residues.

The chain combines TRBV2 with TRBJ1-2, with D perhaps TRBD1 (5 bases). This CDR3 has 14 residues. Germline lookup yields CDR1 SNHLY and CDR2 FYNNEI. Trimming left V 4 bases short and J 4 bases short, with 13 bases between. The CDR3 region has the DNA TGTGCCAGCAGTGTCGTGAACAGGAGCTATGGCTACACCTTC. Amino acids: CASSVVNRSYGYTF.

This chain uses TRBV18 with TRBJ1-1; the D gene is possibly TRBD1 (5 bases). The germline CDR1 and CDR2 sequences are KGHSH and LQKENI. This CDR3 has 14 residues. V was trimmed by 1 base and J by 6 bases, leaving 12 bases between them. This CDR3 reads CASSPQLTEPEAFF. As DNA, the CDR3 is TGTGCCAGCTCACCACAGTTGACAGAGCCTGAAGCTTTCTTT. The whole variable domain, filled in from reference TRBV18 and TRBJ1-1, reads NAGVMQNPRHLVRRRGQEARLRCSPMKGHSHVYWYRQLPEEGLKFMVYLQKENIIDESGMPKERFSAEFPKEGPSILRIQQVVRGDSAAYFCASSPQLTEPEAFFGQGTRLTVV.

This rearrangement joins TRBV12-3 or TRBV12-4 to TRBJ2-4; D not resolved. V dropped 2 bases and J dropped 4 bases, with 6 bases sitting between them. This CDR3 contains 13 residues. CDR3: CASSLTEKNIQYF. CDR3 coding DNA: TGTGCCAGCAGTTTAACAGAGAAAAACATTCAGTACTTC.

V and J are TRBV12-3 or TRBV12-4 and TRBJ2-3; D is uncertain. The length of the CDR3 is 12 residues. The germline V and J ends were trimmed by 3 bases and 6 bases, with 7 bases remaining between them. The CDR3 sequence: CASSFSRDTQYF. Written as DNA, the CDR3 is TGTGCCAGCAGTTTTTCGAGGGATACGCAGTATTTT.

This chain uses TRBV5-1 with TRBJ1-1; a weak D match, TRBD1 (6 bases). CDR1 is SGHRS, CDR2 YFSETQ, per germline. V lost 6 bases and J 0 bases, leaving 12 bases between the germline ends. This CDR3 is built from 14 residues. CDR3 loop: CASNLQGLNTEAFF. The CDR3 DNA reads TGCGCCAGCAACCTACAGGGCCTGAACACTGAAGCTTTCTTT.

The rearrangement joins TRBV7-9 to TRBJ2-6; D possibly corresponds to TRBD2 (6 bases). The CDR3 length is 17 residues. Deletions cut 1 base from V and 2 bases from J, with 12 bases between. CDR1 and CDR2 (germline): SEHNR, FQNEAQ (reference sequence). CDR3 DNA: TGTGCCAGCAGCTTAGAAGGTGGGGGGACTGGGGCCAACGTCCTGACTTTC. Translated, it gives CASSLEGGGTGANVLTF.

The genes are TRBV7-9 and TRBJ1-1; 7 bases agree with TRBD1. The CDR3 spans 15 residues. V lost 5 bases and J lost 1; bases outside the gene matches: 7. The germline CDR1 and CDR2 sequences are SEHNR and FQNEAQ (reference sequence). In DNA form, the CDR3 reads TGTGCCAGCAGCCCAACAGGGGTCCCGAACACTGAAGCTTTCTTT. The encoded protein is CASSPTGVPNTEAFF.

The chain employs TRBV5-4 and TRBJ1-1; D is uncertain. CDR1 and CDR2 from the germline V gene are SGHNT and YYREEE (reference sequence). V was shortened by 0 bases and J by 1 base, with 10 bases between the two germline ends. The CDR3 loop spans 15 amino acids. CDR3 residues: CASSLAFSGNTEAFF. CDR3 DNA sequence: TGTGCCAGCAGCTTGGCGTTTTCAGGGAACACTGAAGCTTTCTTT.

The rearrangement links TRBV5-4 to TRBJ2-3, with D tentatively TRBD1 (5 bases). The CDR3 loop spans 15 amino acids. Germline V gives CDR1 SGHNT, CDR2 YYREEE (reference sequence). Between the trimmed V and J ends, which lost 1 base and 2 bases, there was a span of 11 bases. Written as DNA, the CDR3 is TGTGCCAGCAGCTTGAGCGACAGATACACAGATACGCAGTATTTT. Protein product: CASSLSDRYTDTQYF. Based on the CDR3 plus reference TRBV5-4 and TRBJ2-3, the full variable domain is ETGVTQSPTHLIKTRGQQVTLRCSSQSGHNTVSWYQQALGQGPQFIFQYYREEENGRGNFPPRFSGLQFPNYSSELNVNALELDDSALYLCASSLSDRYTDTQYFGPGTRLTVL.

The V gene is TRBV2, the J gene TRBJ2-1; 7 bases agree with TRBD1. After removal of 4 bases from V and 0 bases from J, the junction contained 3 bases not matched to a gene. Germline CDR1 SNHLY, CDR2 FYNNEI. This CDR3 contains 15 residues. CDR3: CASSGQGSSYNEQFF. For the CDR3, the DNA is TGTGCCAGCAGTGGACAGGGAAGCTCCTACAATGAGCAGTTCTTC.

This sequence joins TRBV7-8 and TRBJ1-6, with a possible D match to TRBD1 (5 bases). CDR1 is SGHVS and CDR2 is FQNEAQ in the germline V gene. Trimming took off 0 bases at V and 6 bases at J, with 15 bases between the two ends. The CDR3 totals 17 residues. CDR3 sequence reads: CASSLAGRGIGNSPLHF. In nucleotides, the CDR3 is TGTGCCAGCAGCTTAGCGGGGAGGGGAATCGGTAATTCACCCCTCCACTTT.

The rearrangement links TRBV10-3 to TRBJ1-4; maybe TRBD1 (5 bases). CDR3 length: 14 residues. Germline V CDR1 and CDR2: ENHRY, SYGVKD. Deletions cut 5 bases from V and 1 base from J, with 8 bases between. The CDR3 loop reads CAISPGLTNEKLFF. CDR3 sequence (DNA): TGTGCCATCAGTCCGGGACTAACTAATGAAAAACTGTTTTTT.

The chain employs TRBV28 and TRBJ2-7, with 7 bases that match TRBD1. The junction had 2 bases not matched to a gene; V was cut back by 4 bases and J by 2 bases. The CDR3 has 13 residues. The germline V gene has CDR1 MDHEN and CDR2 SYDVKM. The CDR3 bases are TGTGCCAGCAGTTGGACAGGCCCCTACGAGCAGTACTTC. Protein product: CASSWTGPYEQYF.

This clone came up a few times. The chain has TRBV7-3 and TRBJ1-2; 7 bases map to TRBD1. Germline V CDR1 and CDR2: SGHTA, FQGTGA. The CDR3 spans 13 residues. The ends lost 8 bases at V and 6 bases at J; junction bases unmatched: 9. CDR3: CASEERGLNGYTF. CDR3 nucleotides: TGTGCCAGCGAGGAAAGGGGGCTAAATGGCTACACCTTC.

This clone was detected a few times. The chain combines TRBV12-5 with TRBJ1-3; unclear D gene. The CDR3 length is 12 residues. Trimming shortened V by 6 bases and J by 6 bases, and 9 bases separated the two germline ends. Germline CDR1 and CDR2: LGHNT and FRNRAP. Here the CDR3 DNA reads TGTGCTAGTGGACACGTCCAAAACACCATATATTTT. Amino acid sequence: CASGHVQNTIYF.

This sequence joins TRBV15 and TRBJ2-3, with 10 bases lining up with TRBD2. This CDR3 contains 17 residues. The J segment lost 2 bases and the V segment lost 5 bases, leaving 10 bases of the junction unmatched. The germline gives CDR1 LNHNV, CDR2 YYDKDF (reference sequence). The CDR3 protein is CATSPTRLAGATDTQYF. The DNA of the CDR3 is TGTGCCACCAGCCCGACCAGGCTAGCGGGGGCCACAGATACGCAGTATTTT.

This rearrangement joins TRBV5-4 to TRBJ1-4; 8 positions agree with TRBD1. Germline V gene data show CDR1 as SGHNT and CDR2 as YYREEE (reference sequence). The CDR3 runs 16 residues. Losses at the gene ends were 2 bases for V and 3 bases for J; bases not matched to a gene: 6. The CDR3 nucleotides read TGTGCCAGCAGCTTAGACAGGGGAACAGCTAATGAAAAACTGTTTTTT. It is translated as CASSLDRGTANEKLFF.

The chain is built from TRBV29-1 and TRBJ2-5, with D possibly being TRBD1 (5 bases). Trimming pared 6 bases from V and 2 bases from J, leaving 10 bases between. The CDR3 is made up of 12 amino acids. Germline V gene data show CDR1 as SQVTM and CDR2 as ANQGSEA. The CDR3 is CSVMTEQETQYF. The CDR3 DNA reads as TGCAGCGTGATGACAGAGCAAGAGACCCAGTACTTC.

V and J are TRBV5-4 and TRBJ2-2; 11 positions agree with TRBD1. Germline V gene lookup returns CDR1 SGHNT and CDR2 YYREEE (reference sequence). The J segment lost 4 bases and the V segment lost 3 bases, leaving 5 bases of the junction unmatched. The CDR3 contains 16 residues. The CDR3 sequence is CASSSGQGASTGELFF. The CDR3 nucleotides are TGTGCCAGCAGCTCCGGACAGGGGGCGAGCACCGGGGAGCTGTTTTTT.

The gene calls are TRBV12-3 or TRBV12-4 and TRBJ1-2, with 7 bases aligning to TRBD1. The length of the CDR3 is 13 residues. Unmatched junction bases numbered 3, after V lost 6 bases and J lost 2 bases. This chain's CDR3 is CASSPTGNYGYTF. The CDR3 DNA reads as TGTGCCAGCAGCCCGACAGGGAACTATGGCTACACCTTC.

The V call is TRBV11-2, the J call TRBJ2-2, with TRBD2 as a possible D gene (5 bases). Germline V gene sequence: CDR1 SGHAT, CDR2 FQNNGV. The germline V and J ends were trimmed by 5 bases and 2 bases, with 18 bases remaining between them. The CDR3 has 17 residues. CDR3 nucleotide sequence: TGTGCCAGCAGCCCCGGAGGATGGGAAACAAACACCGGGGAGCTGTTTTTT. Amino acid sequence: CASSPGGWETNTGELFF.

Written as DNA, the CDR3 is TGTGCCAGCAGCCACCAAGCAGGGACAGGGGGCACAGATACGCAGTATTTT. It codes for CASSHQAGTGGTDTQYF. The gene calls are TRBV4-2 and TRBJ2-3; 10 nucleotides align to TRBD1. Germline V lookup: CDR1 LGHNA, CDR2 YNFKEQ. This CDR3 is 17 amino acids long. V lost 3 bases, J lost 1 base, and 7 bases stayed unmatched.

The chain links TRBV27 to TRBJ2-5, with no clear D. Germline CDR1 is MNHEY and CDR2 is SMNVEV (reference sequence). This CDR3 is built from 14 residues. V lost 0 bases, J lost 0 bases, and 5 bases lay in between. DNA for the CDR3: TGTGCCAGCAGTTTATCCGCGTACCAAGAGACCCAGTACTTC. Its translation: CASSLSAYQETQYF.

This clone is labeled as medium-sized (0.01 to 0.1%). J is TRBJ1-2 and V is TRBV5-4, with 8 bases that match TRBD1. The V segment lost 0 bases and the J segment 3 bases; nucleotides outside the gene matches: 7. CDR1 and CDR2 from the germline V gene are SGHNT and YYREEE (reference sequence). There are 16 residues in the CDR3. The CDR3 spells CASSLDRGANDYGYTF. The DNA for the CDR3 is TGTGCCAGCAGCTTGGACAGGGGGGCTAACGACTATGGCTACACCTTC.

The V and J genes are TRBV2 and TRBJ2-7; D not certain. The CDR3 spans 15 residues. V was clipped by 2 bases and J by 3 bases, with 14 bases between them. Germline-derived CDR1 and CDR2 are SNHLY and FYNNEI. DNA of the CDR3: TGTGCCAGCAGTGAATCCGCGGCCCGCCGCTACGAGCAGTACTTC. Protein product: CASSESAARRYEQYF.

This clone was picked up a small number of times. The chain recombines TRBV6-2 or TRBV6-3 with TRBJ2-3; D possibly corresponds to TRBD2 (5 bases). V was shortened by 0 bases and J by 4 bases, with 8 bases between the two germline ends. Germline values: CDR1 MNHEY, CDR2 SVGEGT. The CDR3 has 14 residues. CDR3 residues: CASSYSGLPDTQYF. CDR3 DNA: TGTGCCAGCAGTTACTCCGGACTTCCAGATACGCAGTATTTT.